This is a list of T cell receptor beta chains from one sample in a study of T cell changes during pregnancy in multiple sclerosis. Only in-frame clones appear in the TCRdb table, and some are missing; sequencing was by immunoSEQ multiplex PCR. The profile covers approximately 74,000 clones, with over 80% appearing a single time and about 2% taken by the ten largest. The sample in question was peripheral blood, obtained before pregnancy. These receptors came from a female donor with multiple sclerosis, enrolled in a pregnancy study. The CDR3 runs from the conserved cysteine through the conserved F or W. Fields, in order: V gene, D gene, J gene, clone size, CDR3 protein, CDR3 DNA. D genes are given only for firm matches. The size entry is marked missing in some rows and otherwise reads once, few, many or a size class.

TRBV6-5	TRBD2	TRBJ2-7	.	CASSYMRELYF	TGTGCCAGCAGTTACATGCGGGAGTTGTACTTC
TRBV28	.	TRBJ2-6	.	CASRIGGSALSGANVLTF	TGTGCCAGCAGAATAGGTGGGAGTGCACTCTCTGGGGCCAACGTCCTGACTTTC
TRBV7-9	.	TRBJ2-1	.	CASIVSEGEQFF	TGTGCCAGCATTGTTTCCGAGGGTGAGCAGTTCTTC
TRBV4-3	TRBD2	TRBJ2-1	.	CASSQVVLAGGPYSYNEQFF	TGCGCCAGCAGCCAAGTAGTCCTAGCGGGAGGGCCATATTCCTACAATGAGCAGTTCTTC
TRBV28	.	TRBJ1-2	.	CASTSGGYNYGYTF	TGTGCCAGCACCTCGGGAGGGTATAACTATGGCTACACCTTC
TRBV7-8	.	TRBJ1-6	.	CASSLNSDNSPLHF	TGTGCCAGCAGCTTAAACTCGGATAATTCACCCCTCCACTTT
TRBV4-3	TRBD2	TRBJ2-1	.	CASSQDWGLAGVDEQFF	TGCGCCAGCAGCCAAGATTGGGGACTAGCGGGAGTGGATGAGCAGTTCTTC
TRBV19	TRBD1	TRBJ1-5	.	CASSAGTGDQPQHF	TGTGCCAGTAGTGCCGGGACAGGGGATCAGCCCCAGCATTTT
TRBV7-9	.	TRBJ2-4	.	CASSLKGDIQYF	TGTGCCAGCAGCCTAAAAGGGGACATTCAGTACTTC
TRBV28	TRBD2	TRBJ2-3	.	CASKKGGASTDTQYF	TGTGCCAGCAAAAAGGGAGGGGCTAGCACAGATACGCAGTATTTT
TRBV7-9	TRBD2	TRBJ2-7	.	CASSPAGGRYEQYF	TGTGCCAGCAGCCCCGCAGGCGGGAGATACGAGCAGTACTTC
TRBV11-2	TRBD2	TRBJ2-1	.	CASSLLAGAYNEQFF	TGTGCCAGCAGCTTGCTAGCGGGAGCCTACAATGAGCAGTTCTTC
TRBV5-5	.	TRBJ1-4	.	CASSLRGATNEKLFF	TGTGCCAGCAGCCTCAGGGGAGCAACTAATGAAAAACTGTTTTTT
TRBV6-4	TRBD2	TRBJ2-1	.	CASSDSSGTSNEQFF	TGTGCCAGCAGTGACTCTTCGGGGACTAGCAATGAGCAGTTCTTC
TRBV5-1	.	TRBJ2-5	.	CASSFIGQFRETQYF	TGCGCCAGCAGCTTTATTGGACAGTTTCGTGAGACCCAGTACTTC
TRBV7-6	TRBD2	TRBJ2-7	.	CASSLVASGGSYEQYF	TGTGCCAGCAGCTTAGTCGCTAGCGGGGGCTCCTACGAGCAGTACTTC
TRBV27	.	TRBJ2-3	.	CASSPLSGGTDTQYF	TGTGCCAGCAGTCCTCTCTCCGGGGGCACAGATACGCAGTATTTT
TRBV7-2	.	TRBJ1-3	.	CASSSAGNTIYF	TGTGCCAGCAGCTCAGCTGGAAACACCATATATTTT
TRBV5-6	TRBD2	TRBJ2-7	.	CASSISGRVVGEQYF	TGTGCCAGCAGCATTAGCGGGAGGGTGGTGGGGGAGCAGTACTTC
TRBV28	.	TRBJ1-5	.	CATEGVRANQPQHF	TGTGCCACCGAGGGGGTAAGGGCCAATCAGCCCCAGCATTTT
TRBV7-6	TRBD2	TRBJ2-7	.	CASSLAGGPGEQYF	TGTGCCAGCAGCTTAGCGGGAGGGCCGGGCGAGCAGTACTTC
TRBV9	.	TRBJ1-3	.	CASSTEGNRGTIYF	TGTGCCAGCAGCACGGAGGGAAATCGGGGCACCATATATTTT
TRBV5-1	.	TRBJ2-7	.	CASSLGQGLYEQYF	TGCGCCAGCAGCTTGGGGCAGGGGCTATACGAGCAGTACTTC
TRBV2	TRBD1	TRBJ1-1	.	CASSEVGQGDTEAFF	TGTGCCAGCAGTGAAGTAGGCCAGGGGGACACTGAAGCTTTCTTT
TRBV7-6	.	TRBJ2-2	.	CASSLVPSQVDTGELFF	TGTGCCAGCAGCTTAGTCCCATCACAGGTCGACACCGGGGAGCTGTTTTTT
TRBV27	.	TRBJ1-1	.	CASSFSGGNTEAFF	TGTGCCAGCAGTTTTTCGGGGGGGAACACTGAAGCTTTCTTT
TRBV7-2	.	TRBJ2-7	.	CATRRDTSMEQYF	TGTGCCACGCGCCGGGACACCTCCATGGAGCAGTACTTC
TRBV7-3	TRBD2	TRBJ2-2	.	CASRSGGGTGELFF	TGTGCCAGCAGATCGGGAGGGGGGACCGGGGAGCTGTTTTTT
TRBV7-2	TRBD1	TRBJ2-1	.	CASSMTGNGEQFF	TGTGCCAGCAGCATGACAGGGAATGGTGAGCAGTTCTTC
TRBV4-3	.	TRBJ2-6	.	CASSQSPGGGANVLTF	TGCGCCAGCAGCCAAAGTCCGGGGGGCGGGGCCAACGTCCTGACTTTC
TRBV7-2	TRBD2	TRBJ2-1	.	CASSPDGLATYNEQFF	TGTGCCAGCAGCCCAGATGGACTAGCGACGTACAATGAGCAGTTCTTC
TRBV4-2	.	TRBJ1-1	once	CASSQVFGNTEAFF	TGTGCCAGCAGCCAAGTATTCGGGAACACTGAAGCTTTCTTT
TRBV5-6	.	TRBJ1-2	.	CASNRQTPYGYTF	TGTGCCAGCAACCGACAGACCCCCTATGGCTACACCTTC
TRBV6-4	.	TRBJ2-2	.	CASVIRDIGPNTGELFF	TGTGCCAGCGTAATACGGGACATTGGACCGAACACCGGGGAGCTGTTTTTT
TRBV7-2	TRBD2	TRBJ2-1	.	CASSLDIGSGGRGEQFF	TGTGCCAGCAGCTTAGATATAGGGTCGGGAGGGCGCGGTGAGCAGTTCTTC
TRBV29-1	.	TRBJ2-1	.	CSVDTGAYNEQFF	TGCAGCGTTGACACCGGGGCCTACAATGAGCAGTTCTTC
TRBV29-1	.	TRBJ2-7	.	CSVVRGKSEQYF	TGCAGCGTTGTTCGGGGTAAATCGGAGCAGTACTTC
TRBV7-8	TRBD1	TRBJ2-2	.	CASSPRDRGNTGELFF	TGTGCCAGCAGCCCCCGGGACAGGGGAAACACCGGGGAGCTGTTTTTT
TRBV6-5	TRBD1	TRBJ2-5	once	CASTKTTGKETQYF	TGTGCCAGCACCAAGACGACAGGGAAAGAGACCCAGTACTTC
TRBV15	.	TRBJ1-5	.	CATSRDDSSYSNQPQHF	TGTGCCACCAGCAGAGATGACAGCTCCTATAGCAATCAGCCCCAGCATTTT
TRBV5-1	TRBD1	TRBJ2-5	.	CASTRDRGRGETQYF	TGCGCCAGCACCAGGGACAGGGGTAGAGGAGAGACCCAGTACTTC
TRBV6-1	TRBD2	TRBJ2-1	.	CASTGLAGVWGEQFF	TGTGCCAGCACGGGACTAGCGGGAGTTTGGGGTGAGCAGTTCTTC
TRBV4-2	.	TRBJ2-7	.	CASSQVDRTYEQYF	TGTGCCAGCAGCCAAGTAGACAGGACCTACGAGCAGTACTTC
TRBV5-1	TRBD1	TRBJ1-1	.	CASSRDGQGMNTEAFF	TGCGCCAGCAGCCGCGACGGACAGGGGATGAACACTGAAGCTTTCTTT
TRBV5-5	TRBD1	TRBJ2-2	.	CASTGGINGELFF	TGTGCCAGCACAGGGGGCATAAACGGGGAGCTGTTTTTT
TRBV29-1	.	TRBJ1-2	.	CSVTGSPYGYTF	TGCAGCGTCACGGGGTCCCCTTATGGCTACACCTTC
TRBV11-2	.	TRBJ2-2	.	CASSLAWGGPKAGELFF	TGTGCCAGCAGCTTGGCATGGGGGGGGCCAAAGGCCGGGGAGCTGTTTTTT
TRBV27	TRBD1	TRBJ2-7	.	CASSLSGTAFYEQYF	TGTGCCAGCAGTTTATCCGGGACAGCATTTTACGAGCAGTACTTC
TRBV5-8	TRBD1	TRBJ1-4	.	CASSLDRGTNEKLFF	TGTGCCAGCAGCTTGGACAGGGGAACTAATGAAAAACTGTTTTTT
TRBV19	TRBD2	TRBJ2-3	.	CASSIDPLAGPGDTQYF	TGTGCCAGTAGTATAGACCCCCTAGCGGGCCCCGGGGATACGCAGTATTTT
TRBV11-3	.	TRBJ2-5	.	CASSPGAVYGMLGGETQYF	TGTGCCAGCAGCCCCGGGGCGGTTTACGGGATGTTAGGGGGAGAGACCCAGTACTTC
TRBV7-9	.	TRBJ1-3	.	CASSLFRGGNTIYF	TGTGCCAGCAGCTTATTTAGGGGTGGAAACACCATATATTTT
TRBV7-6	TRBD2	TRBJ2-2	.	CASSLAASGRPNTGELFF	TGTGCCAGCAGCTTAGCGGCTAGCGGGAGACCCAACACCGGGGAGCTGTTTTTT
TRBV7-9	.	TRBJ2-3	.	CASSLEGGSTDTQYF	TGTGCCAGCAGCTTGGAGGGTGGAAGCACAGATACGCAGTATTTT
TRBV19	.	TRBJ1-4	.	CASSDRRTNEKLFF	TGTGCCAGTAGTGACCGGAGGACTAATGAAAAACTGTTTTTT